This TCR beta chain was sequenced in a study of technical replicates of blood from several donors. CDR1 LNHDA and CDR2 SQIVND come from the germline V gene (reference sequence). V shed 5 bases and J shed 3 bases, with 10 bases lying between them. This CDR3 spans 13 amino acids. Clones were sequenced by immunoSEQ multiplex PCR, and TCRdb holds only the in-frame ones, with some missing. Of approximately 15,000 clones listed, about nine tenths are singletons. The receptor was derived from a human donor in good health. This sequence joins TRBV19 and TRBJ2-5; perhaps TRBD1 as D (5 bases). Specimen: PBMCs. Written as DNA, the CDR3 is TGTGCCAGTAGTTCCTCAGGGAAAGAGACCCAGTACTTC. Its protein is CASSSSGKETQYF.